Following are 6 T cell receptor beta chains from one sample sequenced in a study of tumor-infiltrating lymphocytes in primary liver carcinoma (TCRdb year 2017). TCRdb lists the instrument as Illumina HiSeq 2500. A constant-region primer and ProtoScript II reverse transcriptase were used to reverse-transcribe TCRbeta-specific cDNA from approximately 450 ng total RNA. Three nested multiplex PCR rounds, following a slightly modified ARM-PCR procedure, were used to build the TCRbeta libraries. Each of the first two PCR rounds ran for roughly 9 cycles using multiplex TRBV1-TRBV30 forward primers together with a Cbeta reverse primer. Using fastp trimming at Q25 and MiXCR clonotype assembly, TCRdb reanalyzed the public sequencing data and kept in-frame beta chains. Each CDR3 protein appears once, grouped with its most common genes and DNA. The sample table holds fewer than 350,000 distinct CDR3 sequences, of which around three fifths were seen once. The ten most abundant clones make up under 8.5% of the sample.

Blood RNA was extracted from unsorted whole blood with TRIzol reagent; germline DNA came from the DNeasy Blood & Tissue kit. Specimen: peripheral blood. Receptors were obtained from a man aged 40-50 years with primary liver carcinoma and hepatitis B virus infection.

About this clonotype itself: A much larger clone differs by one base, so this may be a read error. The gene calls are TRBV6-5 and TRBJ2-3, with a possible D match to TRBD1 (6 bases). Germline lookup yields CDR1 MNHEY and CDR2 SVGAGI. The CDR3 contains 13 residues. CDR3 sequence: CVSSQGRTDTQYF. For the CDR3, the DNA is TGTGTCAGCAGTCAGGGGCGCACAGATACGCAGTATTTT.

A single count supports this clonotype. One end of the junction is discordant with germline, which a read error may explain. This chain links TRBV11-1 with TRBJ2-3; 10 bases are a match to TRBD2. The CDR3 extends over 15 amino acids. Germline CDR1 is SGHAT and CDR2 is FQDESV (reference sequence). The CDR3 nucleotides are TGCGCCAGCAACTTAAAGCGGGAGGGCTTAAATATGCAGTATTTT. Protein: CASNLKREGLNMQYF.

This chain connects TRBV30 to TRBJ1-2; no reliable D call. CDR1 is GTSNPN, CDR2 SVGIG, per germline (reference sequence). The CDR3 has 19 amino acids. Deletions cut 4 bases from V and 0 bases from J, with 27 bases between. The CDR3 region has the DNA TGTGCCTGGACGATCCTCCCGACACGCCGGATCGGGTCTAACTATGGCTACACCTTC. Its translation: CAWTILPTRRIGSNYGYTF.

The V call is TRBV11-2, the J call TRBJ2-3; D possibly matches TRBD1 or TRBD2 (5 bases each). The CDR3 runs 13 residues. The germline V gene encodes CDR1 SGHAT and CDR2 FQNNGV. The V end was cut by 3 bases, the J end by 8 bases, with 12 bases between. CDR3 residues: CASSFRESGTQYF. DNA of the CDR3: TGTGCCAGCAGCTTCAGGGAGTCGGGTACGCAGTATTTT.

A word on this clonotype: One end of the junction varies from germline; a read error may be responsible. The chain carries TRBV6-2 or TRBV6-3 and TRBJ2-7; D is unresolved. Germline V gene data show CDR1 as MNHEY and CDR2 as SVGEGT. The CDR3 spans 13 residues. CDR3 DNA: TGTGCCAGCGGTTACTCAAATTTGGCCCTCCCGCACTTC. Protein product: CASGYSNLALPHF.

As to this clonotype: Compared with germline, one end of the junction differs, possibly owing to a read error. This chain's CDR3 is CASSISGGSYNDQFF. As DNA, the CDR3 is TGTGCCAGCAGCATAAGCGGGGGTTCCTACAATGATCAGTTCTTC. The chain couples TRBV11-2 to TRBJ2-1; TRBD2 matches at 8 bases. Germline V CDR1 and CDR2: SGHAT, FQNNGV. The CDR3 covers 15 residues.